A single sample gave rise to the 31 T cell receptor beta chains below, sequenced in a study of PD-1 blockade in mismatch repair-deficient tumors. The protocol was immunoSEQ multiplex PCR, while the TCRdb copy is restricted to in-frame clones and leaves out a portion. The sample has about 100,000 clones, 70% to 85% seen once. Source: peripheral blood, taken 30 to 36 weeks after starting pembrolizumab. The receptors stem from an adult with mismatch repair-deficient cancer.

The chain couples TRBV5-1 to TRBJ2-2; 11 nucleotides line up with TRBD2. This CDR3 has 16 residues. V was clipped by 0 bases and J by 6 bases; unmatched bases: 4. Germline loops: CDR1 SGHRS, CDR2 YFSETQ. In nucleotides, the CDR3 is TGCGCCAGCAGCTTGGAACTAGCGGGAGTTGCCGGGGAGCTGTTTTTT. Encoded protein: CASSLELAGVAGELFF.

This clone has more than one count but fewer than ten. CDR3 nucleotides: TGTGCCAGTAGTAAGACTAGCGGGGGCTACGAGCAGTACTTC. Its protein is CASSKTSGGYEQYF. This chain uses TRBV19 with TRBJ2-7; 12 bases are a match to TRBD2. CDR3 length: 14 amino acids. V was clipped by 4 bases and J by 3 bases; unmatched bases: 1. CDR1 is LNHDA, CDR2 SQIVND, per germline (reference sequence).

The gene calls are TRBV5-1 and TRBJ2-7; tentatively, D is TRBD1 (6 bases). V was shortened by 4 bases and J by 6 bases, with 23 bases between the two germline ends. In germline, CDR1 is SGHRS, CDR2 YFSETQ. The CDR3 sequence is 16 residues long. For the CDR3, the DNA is TGCGCCAGCAGCCCGATCGGGGACAAAATCTCCGGCGAGCAGTACTTC. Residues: CASSPIGDKISGEQYF.

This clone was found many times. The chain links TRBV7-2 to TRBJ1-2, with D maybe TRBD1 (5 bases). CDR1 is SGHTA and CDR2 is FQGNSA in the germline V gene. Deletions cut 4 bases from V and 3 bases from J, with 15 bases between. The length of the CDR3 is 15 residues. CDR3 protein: CASSSTGLSDYGYTF. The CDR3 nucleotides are TGTGCCAGCAGCTCAACAGGACTTAGTGACTATGGCTACACCTTC. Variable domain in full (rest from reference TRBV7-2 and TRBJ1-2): GAGVSQSPSNKVTEKGKDVELRCDPISGHTALYWYRQSLGQGLEFLIYFQGNSAPDKSGLPSDRFSAERTGGSVSTLTIQRTQQEDSAVYLCASSSTGLSDYGYTFGSGTRLTVV.

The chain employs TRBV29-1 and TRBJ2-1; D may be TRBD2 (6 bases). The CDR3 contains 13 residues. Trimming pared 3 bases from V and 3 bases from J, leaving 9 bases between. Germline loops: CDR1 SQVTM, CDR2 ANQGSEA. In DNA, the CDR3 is TGCAGCGTTGACGGGGGAGGCTACAATGAGCAGTTCTTC. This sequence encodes CSVDGGGYNEQFF.

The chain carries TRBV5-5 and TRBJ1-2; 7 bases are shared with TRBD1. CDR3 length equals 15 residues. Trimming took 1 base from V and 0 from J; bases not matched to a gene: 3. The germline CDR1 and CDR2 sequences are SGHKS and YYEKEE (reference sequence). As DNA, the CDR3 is TGTGCCAGCAGCTTGACAGGGGACCCTAACTATGGCTACACCTTC. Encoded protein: CASSLTGDPNYGYTF.

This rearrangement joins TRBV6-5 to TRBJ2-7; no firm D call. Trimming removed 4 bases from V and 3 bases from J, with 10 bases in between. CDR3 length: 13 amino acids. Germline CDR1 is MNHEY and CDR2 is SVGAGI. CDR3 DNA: TGTGCCAGCAGTTTCGACGCAAACTACGAGCAGTACTTC. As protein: CASSFDANYEQYF.

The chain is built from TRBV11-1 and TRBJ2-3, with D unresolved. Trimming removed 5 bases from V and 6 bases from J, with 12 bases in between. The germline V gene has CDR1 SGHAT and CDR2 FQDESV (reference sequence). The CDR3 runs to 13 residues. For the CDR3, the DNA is TGTGCCAGCAGCCCAGACAAATCGGATACGCAGTATTTT. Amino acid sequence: CASSPDKSDTQYF.

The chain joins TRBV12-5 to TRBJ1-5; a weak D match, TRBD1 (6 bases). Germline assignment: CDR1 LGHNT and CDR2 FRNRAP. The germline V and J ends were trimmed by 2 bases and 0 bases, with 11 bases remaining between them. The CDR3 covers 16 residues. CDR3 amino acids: CASGLLGQYSNQPQHF. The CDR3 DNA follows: TGTGCTAGTGGTTTGCTCGGACAGTATAGCAATCAGCCCCAGCATTTT.

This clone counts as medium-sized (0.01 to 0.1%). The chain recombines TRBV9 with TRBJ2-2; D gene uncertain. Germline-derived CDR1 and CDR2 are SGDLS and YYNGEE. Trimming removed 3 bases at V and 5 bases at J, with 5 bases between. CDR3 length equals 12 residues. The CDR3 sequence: CASSDRTGELFF. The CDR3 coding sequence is TGTGCCAGCAGCGATCGGACCGGGGAGCTGTTTTTT.

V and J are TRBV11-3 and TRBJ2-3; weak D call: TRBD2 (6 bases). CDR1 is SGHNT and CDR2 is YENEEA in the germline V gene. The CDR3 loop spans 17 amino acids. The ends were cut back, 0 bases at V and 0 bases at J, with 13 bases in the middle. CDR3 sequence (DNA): TGTGCCAGCAGCTTAGATCTCAAGGGGACTAGCACAGATACGCAGTATTTT. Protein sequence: CASSLDLKGTSTDTQYF.

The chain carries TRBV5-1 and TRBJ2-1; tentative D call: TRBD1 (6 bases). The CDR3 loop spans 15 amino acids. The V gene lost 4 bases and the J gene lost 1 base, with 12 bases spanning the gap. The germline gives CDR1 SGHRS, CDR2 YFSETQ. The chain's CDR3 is CASSPRRGSYNEQFF. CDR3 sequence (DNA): TGCGCCAGCAGCCCTCGCAGGGGATCCTACAATGAGCAGTTCTTC. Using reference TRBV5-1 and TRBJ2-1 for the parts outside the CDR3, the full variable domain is KAGVTQTPRYLIKTRGQQVTLSCSPISGHRSVSWYQQTPGQGLQFLFEYFSETQRNKGNFPGRFSGRQFSNSRSEMNVSTLELGDSALYLCASSPRRGSYNEQFFGPGTRLTVL.

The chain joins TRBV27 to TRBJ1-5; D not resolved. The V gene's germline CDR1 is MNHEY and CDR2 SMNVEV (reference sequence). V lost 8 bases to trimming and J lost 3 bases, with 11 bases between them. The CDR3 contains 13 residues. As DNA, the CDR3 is TGTGCCAGCCGCAAAGAACTCAATCAGCCCCAGCATTTT. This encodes CASRKELNQPQHF.

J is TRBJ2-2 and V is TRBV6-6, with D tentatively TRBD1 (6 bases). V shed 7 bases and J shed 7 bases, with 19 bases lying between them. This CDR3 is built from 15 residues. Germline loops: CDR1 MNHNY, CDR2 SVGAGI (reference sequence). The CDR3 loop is CASTSDSPRYGELFF. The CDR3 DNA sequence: TGTGCCAGCACTTCGGACAGTCCGCGGTACGGGGAGCTGTTTTTT.

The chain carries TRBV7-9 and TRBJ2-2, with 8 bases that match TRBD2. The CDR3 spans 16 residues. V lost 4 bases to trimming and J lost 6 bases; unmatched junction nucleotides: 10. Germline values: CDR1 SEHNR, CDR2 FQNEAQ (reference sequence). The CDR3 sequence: CASSSRGGRTAGELFF. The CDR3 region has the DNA TGTGCCAGCAGCTCCCGGGGGGGGCGTACGGCCGGGGAGCTGTTTTTT.

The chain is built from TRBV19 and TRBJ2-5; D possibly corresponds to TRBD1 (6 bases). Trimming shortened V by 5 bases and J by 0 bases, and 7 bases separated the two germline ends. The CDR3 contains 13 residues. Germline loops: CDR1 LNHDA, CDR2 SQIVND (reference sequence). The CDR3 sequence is CASSRDNQETQYF. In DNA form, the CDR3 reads TGTGCCAGTAGTCGGGACAACCAAGAGACCCAGTACTTC.

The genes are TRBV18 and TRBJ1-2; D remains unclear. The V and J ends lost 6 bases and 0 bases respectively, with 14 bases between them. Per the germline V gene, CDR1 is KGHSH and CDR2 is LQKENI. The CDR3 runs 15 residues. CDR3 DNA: TGTGCCAGCTCCCGGGAGCTCTATGCTAACTATGGCTACACCTTC. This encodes CASSRELYANYGYTF.

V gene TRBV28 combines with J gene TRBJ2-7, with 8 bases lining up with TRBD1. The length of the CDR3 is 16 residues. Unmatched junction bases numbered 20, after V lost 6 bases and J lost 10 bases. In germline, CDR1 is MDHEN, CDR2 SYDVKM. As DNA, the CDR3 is TGTGCCAGCAGACTCCTCAGGGGGCCCAGTGGGGGAGAACAGTACTTC. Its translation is CASRLLRGPSGGEQYF.

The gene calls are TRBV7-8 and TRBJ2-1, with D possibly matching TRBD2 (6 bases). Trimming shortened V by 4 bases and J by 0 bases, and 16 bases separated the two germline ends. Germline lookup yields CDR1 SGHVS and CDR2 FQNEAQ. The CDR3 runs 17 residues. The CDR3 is CASSSAGTPSSYNEQFF. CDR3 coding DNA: TGTGCCAGCAGCTCTGCCGGGACTCCGAGCTCCTACAATGAGCAGTTCTTC.

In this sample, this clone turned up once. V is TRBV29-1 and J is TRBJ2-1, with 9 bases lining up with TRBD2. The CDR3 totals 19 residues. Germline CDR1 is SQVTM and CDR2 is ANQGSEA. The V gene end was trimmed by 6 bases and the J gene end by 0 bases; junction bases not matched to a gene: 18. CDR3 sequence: CSVEWGLALLQRSYNEQFF. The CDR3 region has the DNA TGCAGCGTGGAATGGGGACTAGCTTTATTACAACGCTCCTACAATGAGCAGTTCTTC.

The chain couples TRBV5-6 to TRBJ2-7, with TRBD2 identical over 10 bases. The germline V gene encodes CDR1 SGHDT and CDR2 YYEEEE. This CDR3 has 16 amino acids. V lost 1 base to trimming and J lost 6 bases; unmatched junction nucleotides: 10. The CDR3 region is CASSLISGLAGAEQYF. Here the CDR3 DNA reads TGTGCCAGCAGCTTGATCTCTGGGCTAGCGGGAGCCGAGCAGTACTTC.

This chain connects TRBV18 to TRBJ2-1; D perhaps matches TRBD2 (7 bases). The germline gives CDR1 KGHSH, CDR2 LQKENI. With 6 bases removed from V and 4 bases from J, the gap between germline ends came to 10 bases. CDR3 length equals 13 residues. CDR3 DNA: TGTGCCAGCTCGGGAGGGGGTTACAATGAGCAGTTCTTC. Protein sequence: CASSGGGYNEQFF.

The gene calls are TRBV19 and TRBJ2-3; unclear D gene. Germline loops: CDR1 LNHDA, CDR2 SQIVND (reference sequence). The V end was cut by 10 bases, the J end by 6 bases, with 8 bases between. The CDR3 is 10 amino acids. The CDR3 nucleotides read TGTGCCACCGCCGCGGATACGCAGTATTTT. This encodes CATAADTQYF.

The CDR3 is CASSLRTGGPGELFF. CDR3 nucleotide sequence: TGTGCCAGCAGCTTACGGACAGGGGGACCCGGGGAGCTGTTTTTT. V and J are TRBV7-9 and TRBJ2-2; TRBD1 matches at 10 bases. CDR3 length: 15 amino acids. Germline values: CDR1 SEHNR, CDR2 FQNEAQ (reference sequence). With V trimmed by 2 bases and J by 6 bases, 3 bases remained unmatched.

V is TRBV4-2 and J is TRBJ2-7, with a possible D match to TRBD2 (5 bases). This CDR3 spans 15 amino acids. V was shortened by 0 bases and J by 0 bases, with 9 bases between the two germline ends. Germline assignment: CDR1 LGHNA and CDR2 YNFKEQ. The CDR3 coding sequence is TGTGCCAGCAGCCAAGAAGCGGCTAGCTCCTACGAGCAGTACTTC. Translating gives CASSQEAASSYEQYF.

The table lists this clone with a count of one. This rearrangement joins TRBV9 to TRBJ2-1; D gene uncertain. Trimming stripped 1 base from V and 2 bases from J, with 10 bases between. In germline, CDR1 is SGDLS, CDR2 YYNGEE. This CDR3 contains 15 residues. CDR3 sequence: CASSVKGWPYNEQFF. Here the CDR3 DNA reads TGTGCCAGCAGCGTAAAAGGCTGGCCCTACAATGAGCAGTTCTTC.

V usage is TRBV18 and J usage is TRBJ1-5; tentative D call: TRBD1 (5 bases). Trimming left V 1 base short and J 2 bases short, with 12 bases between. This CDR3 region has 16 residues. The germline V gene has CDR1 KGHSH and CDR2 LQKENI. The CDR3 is CASSPLGLGGNQPQHF. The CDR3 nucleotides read TGTGCCAGCTCACCACTGGGCCTAGGGGGCAATCAGCCCCAGCATTTT.

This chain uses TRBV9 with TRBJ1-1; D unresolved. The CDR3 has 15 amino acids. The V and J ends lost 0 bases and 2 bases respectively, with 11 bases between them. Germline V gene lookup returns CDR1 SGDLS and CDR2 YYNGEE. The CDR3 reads CASSVEGSPNTEAFF. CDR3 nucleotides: TGTGCCAGCAGCGTAGAGGGTAGCCCCAACACTGAAGCTTTCTTT.

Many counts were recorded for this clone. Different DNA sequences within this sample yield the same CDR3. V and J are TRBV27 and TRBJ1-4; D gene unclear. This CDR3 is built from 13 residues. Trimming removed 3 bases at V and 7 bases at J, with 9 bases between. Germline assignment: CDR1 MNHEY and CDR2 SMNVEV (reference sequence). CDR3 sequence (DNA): TGTGCCAGCAGTTTTTCGGGGTTTGAAAAACTGTTTTTT. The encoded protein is CASSFSGFEKLFF.

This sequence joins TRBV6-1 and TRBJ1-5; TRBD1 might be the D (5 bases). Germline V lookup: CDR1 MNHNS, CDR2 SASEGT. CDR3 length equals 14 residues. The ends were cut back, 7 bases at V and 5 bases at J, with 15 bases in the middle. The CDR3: CASMHDSPYQPQHF. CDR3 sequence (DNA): TGTGCCAGCATGCACGACAGCCCCTATCAGCCCCAGCATTTT.

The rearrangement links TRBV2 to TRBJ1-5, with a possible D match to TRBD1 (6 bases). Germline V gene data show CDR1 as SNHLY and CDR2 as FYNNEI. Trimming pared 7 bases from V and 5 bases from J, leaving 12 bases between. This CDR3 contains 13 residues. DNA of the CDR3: TGTGCCAGCAACAGGGACGGGGATCAGCCCCAGCATTTT. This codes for CASNRDGDQPQHF.